This entry lists 27 T cell receptor beta chains sequenced from one sample in a study of shared clonotypes between healthy human individuals. The repertoire was sequenced with immunoSEQ multiplex PCR; TCRdb's copy has only in-frame clones and lacks some. The sample contains approximately 1.1 million clones, approximately 80% of which appear only once. Material for sequencing was memory CD4+ T cells from PBMCs. Subset noted: CD45RA-negative fraction. Receptors originate from a man between 18 and 29 years old in good health. Some clones in this sample may be carry-over from other donors' samples.

V usage is TRBV7-3 and J usage is TRBJ2-1; D might be TRBD1 (5 bases). CDR1 is SGHTA and CDR2 is FQGTGA in the germline V gene. The CDR3 extends over 15 amino acids. Trimming cost V 3 bases and J 6 bases, with 15 bases left between them. The CDR3 spells CASSFKGLDINEQFF. The CDR3 DNA reads TGTGCCAGCAGCTTCAAGGGGCTGGACATCAATGAGCAGTTCTTC.

The gene calls are TRBV29-1 and TRBJ2-7; TRBD2 matches at 14 bases. CDR1 SQVTM and CDR2 ANQGSEA come from the germline V gene. After removal of 6 bases from V and 0 bases from J, the junction contained 7 bases not matched to a gene. CDR3 length: 16 residues. The CDR3 coding sequence is TGCAGCGTAGCCGGGACTAGCGGGAGAAGCTCCTACGAGCAGTACTTC. Translated, it gives CSVAGTSGRSSYEQYF.

The chain recombines TRBV28 with TRBJ1-4, with TRBD1 identical over 7 bases. J lost 4 bases, V lost 3 bases, and 5 bases had no gene match. Germline V lookup: CDR1 MDHEN, CDR2 SYDVKM. The length of the CDR3 is 15 residues. CDR3 bases: TGTGCCAGCAGTTTTCCACAGGGGAATAATGAAAAACTGTTTTTT. Protein: CASSFPQGNNEKLFF.

The chain carries TRBV5-1 and TRBJ1-2; D remains ambiguous. The CDR3 covers 19 residues. CDR1 SGHRS and CDR2 YFSETQ come from the germline V gene. Trimming removed 4 bases at V and 10 bases at J, with 35 bases between. CDR3 amino acids: CASSHKSRNRTAGKSDYTF. The CDR3 nucleotides read TGCGCCAGCAGCCATAAGTCCCGTAACCGGACTGCGGGAAAATCAGACTACACCTTC.

The chain combines TRBV21-1 with TRBJ2-7; the table's D call TRBD2 went unverified against the DNA. TRBV21-1 represents a pseudogene. This CDR3 has 15 amino acids. In nucleotides, the CDR3 is TGTGCCAGCAGCCCCTCTCTAGCGGCTACCTACGAGCAGTACTTC. Translated: CASSPSLAATYEQYF.

The rearrangement joins TRBV9 to TRBJ1-2, with unresolved D. The CDR3 contains 13 residues. V lost 4 bases and J 6 bases, leaving 13 bases between the germline ends. Germline V CDR1 and CDR2: SGDLS, YYNGEE. CDR3 sequence reads: CASSPVLGNGYTF. CDR3 DNA sequence: TGTGCCAGCAGCCCTGTACTTGGCAATGGCTACACCTTC.

The chain uses TRBV19 and TRBJ2-7; D tentatively fits TRBD1 or TRBD2 (5 bases each). The CDR3 loop spans 14 amino acids. The germline V gene has CDR1 LNHDA and CDR2 SQIVND (reference sequence). V gave up 3 bases and J gave up 10 bases, with 19 bases separating them. The CDR3 loop reads CASSMFQGVQYQYF. The CDR3 coding sequence is TGTGCCAGTAGTATGTTCCAGGGAGTCCAATATCAGTACTTC.

The chain uses TRBV11-2 and TRBJ1-2; 9 nucleotides match TRBD1. V was clipped by 6 bases and J by 5 bases; unmatched bases: 4. The CDR3 sequence is 13 residues long. Germline V lookup: CDR1 SGHAT, CDR2 FQNNGV. CDR3 sequence reads: CASSKDRGYGYTF. The CDR3 bases are TGTGCCAGCAGTAAAGACAGGGGGTATGGCTACACCTTC.

The chain links TRBV7-2 to TRBJ1-2, with D unclear. Trimming removed 5 bases at V and 8 bases at J, with 12 bases between. The CDR3 consists of 12 residues. The germline gives CDR1 SGHTA, CDR2 FQGNSA. CDR3 region: CASSRTEGGYTF. CDR3 in DNA: TGTGCCAGCAGCCGGACGGAAGGGGGCTACACCTTC.

The CDR3: CATSRVDTYNQPQHF. The CDR3 DNA sequence: TGTGCCACCAGCAGAGTGGACACCTACAATCAGCCCCAGCATTTT. V and J are TRBV15 and TRBJ1-5; weak D call: TRBD1 (5 bases). The CDR3 covers 15 residues. Germline V lookup: CDR1 LNHNV, CDR2 YYDKDF (reference sequence). Trimming cost V 1 base and J 3 bases, with 10 bases left between them.

This clone appeared a single time. The chain couples TRBV7-2 to TRBJ2-7, with D possibly TRBD2 on 6 matching bases. V gave up 6 bases and J gave up 4 bases, with 16 bases separating them. CDR1 and CDR2 (germline): SGHTA, FQGNSA. The CDR3 consists of 14 residues. The CDR3 loop is CASRNTGLLYEQYF. CDR3 DNA: TGTGCCAGCAGGAATACGGGACTCCTATACGAGCAGTACTTC.

The chain is built from TRBV10-3 and TRBJ2-3; TRBD1 matches at 7 bases. In germline, CDR1 is ENHRY, CDR2 SYGVKD. There are 14 residues in the CDR3. V was pared by 11 bases and J by 4 bases, with 12 bases of the junction left unmatched. CDR3 in DNA: TGTGCCGCGAAGGGGGCCGTGTTCTCAGATACGCAGTATTTT. Its translation: CAAKGAVFSDTQYF.

This chain connects TRBV5-4 to TRBJ2-5; TRBD2 aligns across 7 bases. CDR1 and CDR2 from the germline V gene are SGHNT and YYREEE (reference sequence). The CDR3 runs to 15 residues. V lost 3 bases to trimming and J lost 0 bases; unmatched junction nucleotides: 5. CDR3 sequence (DNA): TGTGCCAGCAGCTCCCCAGCGGGGAACCAAGAGACCCAGTACTTC. Its protein product is CASSSPAGNQETQYF.

CDR3 in DNA: TGTGCCAGCAGTTTATGGGGGAACCAAGAGACCCAGTACTTC. Translating gives CASSLWGNQETQYF. V is TRBV28 and J is TRBJ2-5; no clear D. V lost 0 bases and J lost 0, with 5 bases in between. The CDR3 loop spans 14 amino acids. CDR1 and CDR2 from the germline V gene are MDHEN and SYDVKM.

The V call is TRBV5-3, the J call TRBJ2-2; no firm D call. TRBV5-3 is recorded as an ORF, its role being uncertain. CDR3 length equals 15 residues. With 0 bases removed from V and 0 bases from J, the gap between germline ends came to 6 bases. The CDR3 spells CARSLGLANTGELFF. For the CDR3, the DNA is TGTGCCAGAAGCTTGGGTCTAGCGAACACCGGGGAGCTGTTTTTT.

As DNA, the CDR3 is TGTGCCAGCAGCTCCCAGACGCAGCCCCAGCATTTT. It is translated as CASSSQTQPQHF. The chain combines TRBV28 with TRBJ1-5, with no clear D. V shed 6 bases and J shed 7 bases, with 10 bases lying between them. The germline V gene has CDR1 MDHEN and CDR2 SYDVKM. The CDR3 is 12 amino acids.

The table lists this clone with a few counts. The genes are TRBV7-9 and TRBJ1-1, with 7 positions matching TRBD1. Germline V gives CDR1 SEHNR, CDR2 FQNEAQ (reference sequence). Trimming took 8 bases from V and 10 from J; bases not matched to a gene: 4. The CDR3 spans 10 residues. In nucleotides, the CDR3 is TGTGCCAGCGGGGGGGACAGAGCTTTCTTT. It yields the protein CASGGDRAFF. Looking up the rest from reference TRBV7-9 and TRBJ1-1 gives the full variable domain: DTGVSQNPRHKITKRGQNVTFRCDPISEHNRLYWYRQTLGQGPEFLTYFQNEAQLEKSRLLSDRFSAERPKGSFSTLEIQRTEQGDSAMYLCASGGDRAFFGQGTRLTVV.

The chain combines TRBV30 with TRBJ1-2; 10 bases agree with TRBD1. This CDR3 has 16 residues. The germline gives CDR1 GTSNPN, CDR2 SVGIG (reference sequence). The J segment lost 0 bases and the V segment lost 2 bases, leaving 6 bases of the junction unmatched. The DNA for the CDR3 is TGTGCCTGGAGTTCCGACAGGGGGCGAGCTAACTATGGCTACACCTTC. It encodes CAWSSDRGRANYGYTF.

This clone was detected once. V usage is TRBV7-3 and J usage is TRBJ2-7, with 8 bases aligning to TRBD2. Germline CDR1 is SGHTA and CDR2 is FQGTGA. CDR3 length: 16 residues. Trimming cost V 5 bases and J 3 bases; bases outside gene matches: 12. This chain's CDR3 is CASSPRSSGNIYEQYF. CDR3 nucleotide sequence: TGTGCCAGCAGCCCACGTAGTAGCGGGAATATCTACGAGCAGTACTTC. The whole variable domain, remainder taken from reference TRBV7-3 and TRBJ2-7, is GAGVSQTPSNKVTEKGKYVELRCDPISGHTALYWYRQSLGQGPEFLIYFQGTGAADDSGLPNDRFFAVRPEGSVSTLKIQRTERGDSAVYLCASSPRSSGNIYEQYFGPGTRLTVT.

The V call is TRBV5-1, the J call TRBJ1-1, with a tentative D call TRBD1 (5 bases). The CDR3 is made up of 15 amino acids. Germline V gene lookup returns CDR1 SGHRS and CDR2 YFSETQ. V lost 4 bases, J lost 0 bases, and 13 bases lay in between. This CDR3 reads CASSLGGGVNTEAFF. The DNA of the CDR3 is TGCGCCAGCAGCCTGGGCGGAGGGGTGAACACTGAAGCTTTCTTT.

V and J are TRBV20-1 and TRBJ1-6; the D gene is possibly TRBD1 (6 bases). Germline V gene sequence: CDR1 DFQATT, CDR2 SNEGSKA (reference sequence). The CDR3 loop spans 11 amino acids. V lost 7 bases to trimming and J lost 10 bases, with 11 bases between them. Here the CDR3 reads CSGQGNSPLHF. As DNA, the CDR3 is TGCAGTGGCCAGGGGAACTCACCCCTCCACTTT.

This rearrangement joins TRBV5-4 to TRBJ1-2; D is perhaps TRBD1 (6 bases). Germline V gene lookup returns CDR1 SGHNT and CDR2 YYREEE (reference sequence). This CDR3 spans 14 amino acids. V lost 4 bases to trimming and J lost 5 bases, with 15 bases between them. CDR3 sequence (DNA): TGTGCCAGCAGCCTGGGGACAAACCAATATGGCTACACCTTC. This translates into CASSLGTNQYGYTF.

The genes are TRBV28 and TRBJ2-5; possibly TRBD1 or TRBD2 for D (6 bases each). This CDR3 has 15 residues. CDR1 and CDR2 from the germline V gene are MDHEN and SYDVKM. Trimming left V 3 bases short and J 4 bases short, with 15 bases between. CDR3 in amino acids: CASSLAGDGGETQYF. The CDR3 bases are TGTGCCAGCAGTTTGGCAGGGGACGGGGGAGAGACCCAGTACTTC.

This rearrangement joins TRBV15 to TRBJ1-4; D remains ambiguous. The CDR3 is 14 amino acids. Germline V gives CDR1 LNHNV, CDR2 YYDKDF (reference sequence). Trimming took off 5 bases at V and 7 bases at J, with 14 bases between the two ends. The CDR3 spells CATSLGARGEKLFF. In nucleotides, the CDR3 is TGTGCCACCAGCCTCGGCGCCCGGGGTGAAAAACTGTTTTTT.

The chain carries TRBV5-6 and TRBJ2-2, with D possibly being TRBD2 (6 bases). Per the germline V gene, CDR1 is SGHDT and CDR2 is YYEEEE. This CDR3 is 16 amino acids long. Trimming removed 4 bases at V and 3 bases at J, with 16 bases between. This CDR3 reads CASSLLNREDTGELFF. The CDR3 DNA follows: TGTGCCAGCAGCCTTCTTAATAGGGAGGACACCGGGGAGCTGTTTTTT.

The rearrangement uses TRBV7-3 and TRBJ2-1; 12 bases align to TRBD2. Germline V gene data show CDR1 as SGHTA and CDR2 as FQGTGA. V dropped 5 bases and J dropped 8; count of bases not matched to a gene: 4. The length of the CDR3 is 14 residues. For the CDR3, the DNA is TGTGCCAGCAGCAAGACTAGCGGGAGAGATGAGCAGTTCTTC. Its translation: CASSKTSGRDEQFF. The full variable domain, with the rest looked up from reference TRBV7-3 and TRBJ2-1, is GAGVSQTPSNKVTEKGKYVELRCDPISGHTALYWYRQSLGQGPEFLIYFQGTGAADDSGLPNDRFFAVRPEGSVSTLKIQRTERGDSAVYLCASSKTSGRDEQFFGPGTRLTVL.

This CDR3 reads CASSDRKASYGYTF. DNA for the CDR3: TGTGCCAGCAGTGATCGTAAGGCGAGCTATGGCTACACCTTC. This chain uses TRBV2 with TRBJ1-2; D unclear. The V end lost 3 bases, the J end lost 4 bases, and 12 bases lay between the germline ends. The CDR3 length is 14 residues. Germline-derived CDR1 and CDR2 are SNHLY and FYNNEI.